The 8 T cell receptor beta chains below all came from one sample that was sequenced in a study of OX40 agonist ivuxolimab in advanced cancers. Produced via immunoSEQ multiplex PCR; TCRdb's table is partial and in-frame only. The repertoire holds about 48,000 clones, with more than 85% as singletons. Sequences were derived from CD4+ or CD8+ T cells sorted from blood, sampled in a trial of the OX40 agonist ivuxolimab. These receptor sequences come from an adult with an advanced solid tumor such as melanoma, head and neck, liver or kidney cancer.

The chain uses TRBV6-5 and TRBJ2-2; D possibly corresponds to TRBD2 (6 bases). There are 15 residues in the CDR3. V lost 2 bases, J lost 4 bases, and 11 bases lay in between. Per the germline V gene, CDR1 is MNHEY and CDR2 is SVGAGI. The CDR3 spells CASSYAEEGTGELFF. DNA for the CDR3: TGTGCCAGCAGTTACGCCGAGGAGGGCACCGGGGAGCTGTTTTTT.

The chain carries TRBV5-4 and TRBJ1-4; TRBD1 is a possible D gene (5 bases). The CDR3 runs 14 residues. Trimming shortened V by 1 base and J by 8 bases, and 12 bases separated the two germline ends. The germline CDR1 and CDR2 sequences are SGHNT and YYREEE (reference sequence). The CDR3 DNA follows: TGTGCCAGCAGCTTGCGGGGGGACGGAGAAAAACTGTTTTTT. Its translation: CASSLRGDGEKLFF. Filled out from reference TRBV5-4 and TRBJ1-4, the complete variable domain reads ETGVTQSPTHLIKTRGQQVTLRCSSQSGHNTVSWYQQALGQGPQFIFQYYREEENGRGNFPPRFSGLQFPNYSSELNVNALELDDSALYLCASSLRGDGEKLFFGSGTQLSVL.

This chain uses TRBV30 with TRBJ2-5; 9 bases are a match to TRBD2. CDR3 length equals 15 residues. The germline V gene has CDR1 GTSNPN and CDR2 SVGIG (reference sequence). The trim removed 2 bases at V and 3 bases at J, leaving 7 bases unmatched. The CDR3 protein is CAWSPGTSQKETQYF. CDR3 sequence (DNA): TGTGCCTGGAGTCCCGGGACTAGCCAGAAAGAGACCCAGTACTTC.

V usage is TRBV15 and J usage is TRBJ2-1; 9 nucleotides match TRBD2. Germline CDR1 reads LNHNV; CDR2 reads YYDKDF (reference sequence). This CDR3 region has 15 residues. The junction had 5 bases not matched to a gene; V was cut back by 0 bases and J by 8 bases. CDR3 amino acids: CATSRDGTSWHEQFF. The CDR3 DNA is TGTGCCACCAGCAGAGATGGGACTAGCTGGCATGAGCAGTTCTTC.

This chain connects TRBV5-5 to TRBJ2-7; no reliable D call. This CDR3 spans 13 amino acids. Trimming removed 3 bases from V and 1 base from J, with 8 bases in between. Germline loops: CDR1 SGHKS, CDR2 YYEKEE (reference sequence). DNA of the CDR3: TGTGCCAGCAGCTGGAGTGGGTCCTACGAGCAGTACTTC. Residues: CASSWSGSYEQYF.

V is TRBV5-4 and J is TRBJ2-2, with TRBD2 identical over 7 bases. This CDR3 comprises 18 residues. The V and J ends lost 6 bases and 0 bases, in that order; junction bases with no gene match: 14. Germline CDR1 is SGHNT and CDR2 is YYREEE (reference sequence). CDR3 sequence reads: CASNQLTGLAANTGELFF. Written as DNA, the CDR3 is TGTGCCAGCAACCAACTCACGGGGCTAGCGGCGAACACCGGGGAGCTGTTTTTT.

This clone was seen once. The chain has TRBV7-3 and TRBJ2-3; 8 bases match TRBD1. CDR3 length: 14 residues. The junction had 0 bases not matched to a gene; V was cut back by 1 base and J by 3 bases. CDR1 is SGHTA and CDR2 is FQGTGA in the germline V gene. The CDR3 sequence is CASSLRQGTDTQYF. The DNA for the CDR3 is TGTGCCAGCAGCTTAAGACAGGGGACAGATACGCAGTATTTT.

CDR3 nucleotides: TGTGCCAGCAGATCGGGGACAACAACTAATGAAAAACTGTTTTTT. Translating it yields CASRSGTTTNEKLFF. The chain has TRBV27 and TRBJ1-4; D might be TRBD1 (6 bases). This CDR3 region has 15 residues. Trimming stripped 6 bases from V and 0 bases from J, with 11 bases between. From germline, CDR1 is MNHEY and CDR2 SMNVEV (reference sequence).